Listed below are T cell receptor beta chains from one sample, sequenced in a study of PD-L1 blockade in urothelial cancer. TCRdb keeps only in-frame clones here, not all; method: immunoSEQ multiplex PCR. The repertoire holds 90,000 or so clones, with around 89% as singletons. The sequencing here drew on PBMCs, taken around atezolizumab (anti-PD-L1) treatment. The receptors derive from a man in his sixties with urothelial cancer. CDR3s include the opening cysteine and the closing phenylalanine or tryptophan. A D gene is named only where the DNA matches it firmly. Only part of the rows carry a size: once, few, many, or a class if the clone is expanded.

>TRBD1|TRBJ1-2|TRBV5-6|-|13
CASNRGGNYGYTF
TGTGCCAGCAACAGGGGGGGGAACTATGGCTACACCTTC
>-|TRBJ1-2|TRBV5-5|-|13
CASSPGADYGYTF
TGTGCCAGCAGCCCCGGTGCTGACTATGGCTACACCTTC
>-|TRBJ1-5|TRBV2|-|13
CASSEGGHQPQHF
TGTGCCAGCAGTGAAGGGGGGCATCAGCCCCAGCATTTT
>TRBD1|TRBJ2-3|TRBV29-1|-|18
CSPGGTGGSGTSTDTQYF
TGCAGCCCGGGCGGAACAGGGGGAAGCGGAACTAGCACAGATACGCAGTATTTT
>TRBD2|TRBJ2-1|TRBV19|once|12
CASSLLAGGLFF
TGTGCCAGTAGCCTATTAGCGGGAGGTTTGTTCTTC
>TRBD1|TRBJ1-5|TRBV18|-|15
CASSPPGQGSQPQHF
TGTGCCAGCTCACCACCGGGACAGGGGAGTCAGCCCCAGCATTTT
>TRBD1|TRBJ1-3|TRBV6-6|-|15
CASSRDRGSGNTIYF
TGTGCCAGCAGTCGGGACAGGGGTTCCGGAAACACCATATATTTT
>-|TRBJ2-2|TRBV28|-|16
CASRTTTAGYTGELFF
TGTGCCAGCAGGACCACCACGGCGGGGTATACCGGGGAGCTGTTTTTT
>-|TRBJ2-5|TRBV7-9|-|19
CASSSSGQPGLAARETQYF
TGTGCCAGCAGCTCGTCCGGACAGCCTGGATTGGCCGCAAGAGAGACCCAGTACTTC
>TRBD1|TRBJ1-6|TRBV7-9|-|16
CASSFFAGQGNSPLHF
TGTGCCAGCAGCTTTTTCGCGGGACAGGGAAATTCACCCCTCCACTTT
>TRBD1|TRBJ2-7|TRBV5-4|few|15
CASSLDPGQSYEQYF
TGTGCCAGCAGCTTGGATCCGGGACAGTCCTACGAGCAGTACTTC
>-|TRBJ1-2|TRBV6-5|-|15
CASSKEQGNYYGYTF
TGTGCCAGCAGTAAGGAACAGGGAAATTACTATGGCTACACCTTC
>TRBD2|TRBJ2-3|TRBV7-2|once|14
CASSGSGSTDTQYF
TGTGCCAGCAGCGGTAGCGGGAGCACAGATACGCAGTATTTT
>-|TRBJ1-2|TRBV4-2|-|12
CASSLNYYGYTF
TGTGCCAGCAGCCTCAATTACTATGGCTACACCTTC
>-|TRBJ2-6|TRBV2|-|15
CASSDPSAGANVLTF
TGTGCCAGCAGTGATCCCAGCGCTGGGGCCAACGTCCTGACTTTC
>TRBD1|TRBJ2-7|TRBV27|-|14
CASSVAGQGYEQYF
TGTGCCAGCAGTGTCGCGGGACAGGGCTACGAGCAGTACTTC
>-|TRBJ2-7|TRBV6-5|-|14
CASSYRLQVGEQYF
TGTGCCAGCAGTTACCGCCTCCAGGTGGGCGAGCAGTACTTC
>TRBD2|TRBJ2-3|TRBV7-2|-|16
CASSLDSGISTDTQYF
TGTGCCAGCAGCTTAGATAGCGGGATTAGCACAGATACGCAGTATTTT
>-|TRBJ2-3|TRBV7-2|-|16
CASSQGPRIRTDTQYF
TGTGCCAGCAGCCAGGGTCCACGAATTCGGACAGATACGCAGTATTTT